The present entry profiles one T cell receptor beta chain with its context. Its binding antigen is unknown. No base-level quality is on record; no much larger clone is a single base apart. The protocol used for the library was 5' RACE. The run used an Illumina HiSeq 2500. A second PCR of roughly 7 to 11 cycles was performed with a sample-barcoded 5' primer and a J-beta primer mix. Each TCR beta cDNA molecule received a unique molecular identifier from a template-switch 5' adaptor carrying 12 random nucleotides. At least 3 million CDR3-containing paired-end reads were obtained from each sample. The Mint cDNA synthesis kit, primed by a TRBC-specific oligonucleotide, was used to synthesize first-strand cDNA from all RNA. Following uracil-DNA glycosylase treatment, a first 18-cycle PCR with universal primers M1SS and BC2_uni_R was performed on all cDNA. Processing in the source paper ran as follows. Each sample was normalized by randomly selecting 1 million high-quality reads, each carrying a distinct molecular identifier. Reads with shared molecular identifiers were discarded instead of being binned into consensus sequences. CDR3 identification, clonotype clustering and error correction used MiTCR with a Q25 quality threshold and the strictest error-elimination algorithm. A nonparametric unseen species model with Euler transformation was used to estimate lower-bound total TCR beta diversity. The raw public reads went through TCRdb reprocessing: fastp at Q25, MiXCR clone calling, in-frame beta chains kept. CDR3 protein sequences are deduplicated, and each keeps its most common genes and DNA. None of the V and J calls come from the authors' own analysis; TCRdb made them. The sample data list some 1.6 million distinct CDR3 sequences, and approximately 32% of these were observed just once. Roughly 10% of the sample lies in the top ten.

This sample is drawn from a study of blood T cells in healthy people across ages (dated by TCRdb to 2015 to 2017). With regard to the full study: In model experiments, template switching captured roughly one uniquely barcoded TCR beta cDNA molecule for every two T cells. Donors were grouped into four age groups: young (average about 15 years), middle-aged (39), aged (around 62) and long-lived (just over 80). The study measured age-related changes in TCR beta repertoire diversity using deep sequencing normalized with unique cDNA molecular identifiers. For two donors (one aged 18 to 30 and one aged 80 or older), the study analyzed two additional independent replicas of 1 million unique cDNA reads from the same blood draw. To avoid experimental bias, donors of different ages were distributed randomly across sequencing lanes. General study outcomes and caveats: The percentage of naive T cells measured by flow cytometry correlated strongly with observed TCR beta diversity. Because donor CMV infection status was unknown, age-related changes in expanded clonotypes were potentially confounded. Total diversity estimates from one million sequenced T cells were considered lower bounds and underestimates. Compared with the aged group, the long-lived group had more naive CD4+ T cells, fewer expanded clones and increased TCR diversity, a pattern suggesting age selection. Because profiling used bulk unsorted PBMCs, naive and antigen-experienced compartments could not be compared conclusively. As age increased, observed TCR beta diversity per million T cells dropped in a roughly linear way, and a significant reduction was already evident by age around 41.

Reading the germline V gene gives CDR1 SGHTA and CDR2 FQGNSA. The CDR3 runs 16 residues from the cysteine to the phenylalanine. This entry keeps only the CDR3 DNA: 48 bases, framed from base 1. V loses 5 bases, J loses 4 bases, and the germline ends lie 20 bases apart. The roughly 39 donors, aged roughly 6 to 95 years, were systemically healthy Caucasian individuals from Russia. Each donor gave ten milliliters of peripheral blood, collected into EDTA-treated Vacutainer tubes. Ficoll-Paque density-gradient centrifugation was used to isolate PBMCs, with at least 6 million obtained per sample. Trizol reagent was used to extract total RNA from PBMCs, with at least 6 micrograms per sample. For every donor, flow cytometry on a PBMC aliquot measured the percentage of naive CD45RAhigh/CD27high T cells.

This clonotype was obtained from a woman in her 30s in good health. The sequence links TRBV7-2 to TRBJ1-2, with no D gene named confidently. Material: blood. The nucleotide sequence is given as TGTGCCAGCAGCCCCGTATCTGGCGCGGGAATCTATGGCTACACCTTC. This codes for CASSPVSGAGIYGYTF.